This is a list of T cell receptor beta chains from one sample in a study of T cell responses to AZD1222 COVID-19 vaccine. Some clones are missing from TCRdb's copy, which holds only in-frame ones; the method was immunoSEQ multiplex PCR. The repertoire holds 95,000 to 100,000 clones, nearly 90% seen once, with 1.5% to 2% in the top ten. This specimen consisted of peripheral blood, obtained on day 0 of AZD1222 vaccination. The origin of the receptors is an adult in good health. CDR3s include the opening cysteine and the closing phenylalanine or tryptophan. D genes are given only for firm matches. The size of a clone is reported for some rows only, either as once, few or many, or as a class for expanded clones.

size	V	D	J	CDR3	DNA
few	TRBV14	TRBD1	TRBJ2-1	CASSQSPGTGNYNEQFF	TGTGCCAGCAGCCAATCCCCCGGGACAGGGAACTACAATGAGCAGTTCTTC
-	TRBV13	-	TRBJ1-2	CASSFLTGTTNYGYTF	TGTGCCAGCAGCTTCCTCACAGGAACGACAAATTATGGCTACACCTTC
-	TRBV6-6	TRBD1	TRBJ1-2	CASSRTDRGWGYTF	TGTGCCAGCAGCCGCACCGACAGGGGATGGGGCTACACCTTC
-	TRBV19	-	TRBJ1-1	CASSKTQTANTEAFF	TGTGCCAGTAGTAAGACTCAGACTGCGAACACTGAAGCTTTCTTT
once	TRBV6-6	-	TRBJ2-3	CASSGDYTQYF	TGTGCCAGCAGCGGGGATTATACGCAGTATTTT
-	TRBV20-1	-	TRBJ2-7	CSAEDAYEQYF	TGCAGTGCAGAGGACGCCTACGAGCAGTACTTC
-	TRBV18	TRBD2	TRBJ2-3	CASSRMTSGITDTQYF	TGTGCCAGCTCACGGATGACTAGCGGAATCACAGATACGCAGTATTTT
-	TRBV2	-	TRBJ2-1	CASSEISPSGPGRSYNEQFF	TGTGCCAGCAGTGAAATCTCGCCGAGCGGCCCCGGTAGGTCTTACAATGAGCAGTTCTTC
-	TRBV10-3	TRBD1	TRBJ1-2	CAISERDRGHGYTF	TGTGCCATCAGTGAACGGGACAGGGGGCATGGCTACACCTTC
-	TRBV7-2	-	TRBJ2-3	CASSRTRGTDTQYF	TGTGCCAGCAGCCGCACTAGGGGCACAGATACGCAGTATTTT
-	TRBV3-1/TRBV3-2	-	TRBJ1-2	CASSQVISNYGYTF	TGTGCCAGCAGCCAAGTGATCAGCAACTATGGCTACACCTTC
-	TRBV4-3	TRBD1	TRBJ1-5	CASSQGIQGNQPQHF	TGCGCCAGCAGCCAAGGAATACAGGGGAATCAGCCCCAGCATTTT
-	TRBV27	TRBD1	TRBJ2-2	CASSFPSRAAGGNTGELFF	TGTGCCAGCAGTTTCCCTAGTAGGGCGGCAGGGGGAAACACCGGGGAGCTGTTTTTT
-	TRBV18	TRBD1	TRBJ2-7	CASSPRTGAYYEQYF	TGTGCCAGCTCACCCCGGACAGGGGCCTACTACGAGCAGTACTTC
-	TRBV3-1/TRBV3-2	-	TRBJ1-1	CASSPRGGEAFF	TGTGCCAGCAGCCCCAGAGGGGGAGAAGCTTTCTTT
-	TRBV6-2/TRBV6-3	-	TRBJ1-5	CASSPRQVNQPQHF	TGTGCCAGCAGCCCTAGACAAGTCAATCAGCCCCAGCATTTT
once	TRBV6-5	TRBD1	TRBJ1-1	CASTGQGANEAFF	TGTGCCAGCACCGGACAGGGGGCCAACGAAGCTTTCTTT
-	TRBV30	-	TRBJ1-5	CAWRADVGQPQHF	TGTGCCTGGAGGGCTGACGTGGGTCAGCCCCAGCATTTT